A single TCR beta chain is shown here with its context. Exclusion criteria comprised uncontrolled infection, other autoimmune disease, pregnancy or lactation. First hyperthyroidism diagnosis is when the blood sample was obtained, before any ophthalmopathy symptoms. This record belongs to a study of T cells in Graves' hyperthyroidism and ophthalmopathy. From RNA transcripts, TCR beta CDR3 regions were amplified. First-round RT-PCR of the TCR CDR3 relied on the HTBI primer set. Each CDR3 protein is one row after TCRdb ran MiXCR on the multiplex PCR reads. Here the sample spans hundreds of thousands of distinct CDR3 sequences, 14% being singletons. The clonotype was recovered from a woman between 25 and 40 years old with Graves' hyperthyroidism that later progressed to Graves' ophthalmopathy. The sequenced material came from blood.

The CDR3 is CASSGLGYEQYF. DNA of the CDR3: TGTGCCAGCAGCGGCCTAGGCTACGAGCAGTACTTC. This rearrangement joins TRBV9 to TRBJ2-7; D is unresolved. Germline CDR1 and CDR2: SGDLS and YYNGEE. V lost 3 bases to trimming and J lost 3 bases, with 7 bases between them. This CDR3 region has 12 residues.